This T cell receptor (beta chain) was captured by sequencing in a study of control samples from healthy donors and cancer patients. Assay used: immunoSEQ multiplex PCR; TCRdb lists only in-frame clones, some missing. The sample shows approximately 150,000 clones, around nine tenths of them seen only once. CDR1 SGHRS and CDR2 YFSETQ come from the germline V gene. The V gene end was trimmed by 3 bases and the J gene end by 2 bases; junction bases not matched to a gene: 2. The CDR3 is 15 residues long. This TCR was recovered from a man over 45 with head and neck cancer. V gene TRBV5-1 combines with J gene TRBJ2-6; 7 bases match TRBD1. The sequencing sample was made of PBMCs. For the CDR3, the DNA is TGCGCCAGCAGCTCCCAGGGGGCTGGGGCCAACGTCCTGACTTTC. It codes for CASSSQGAGANVLTF.